Here is one T cell receptor beta chain with its context. As to treatment: oral pan-JAK inhibitor, 5-10 mg twice daily. Extraction of RNA preceded its reverse transcription into cDNA, which served as the sequencing template. Repertoires were generated with immunoSEQ multiplex PCR, while TCRdb's copy carries only in-frame clones and drops some. The table has about 99,000 clones, just over 85% seen once. The sample is drawn from a study of CD8+ T cells in alopecia areata. Looked up from germline, CDR1 is SQVTM and CDR2 is ANQGSEA. CDR3 size: 14 residues. J gave up 2 bases and V 7 bases, and 9 bases lay outside the gene matches.

Here the sequenced sample was CD8+ T cells sorted from blood, taken at roughly week 30, from a patient treated with tofacitinib. The TCR was taken from a human donor with alopecia areata. The chain recombines TRBV29-1 with TRBJ2-7, with 9 bases lining up with TRBD1. CDR3 in DNA: TGCAGCGCCGAGGGGACAGGGCCCACCTACGAGCAGTACTTC. Amino acid sequence: CSAEGTGPTYEQYF.